This entry features one T cell receptor beta chain sequence. The antigen is not known. These data come from a study of OX40 agonist ivuxolimab in advanced cancers. Study-level results: Nonresponders, in some cases, also had low normalized T-cell clonal expansion. Fewer expanded clones were found on average in CD4+ than in CD8+ T cells.

V was cut by 0 bases and J by 6 bases, with 13 bases left in between. Per the germline V gene, CDR1 is SGHNT and CDR2 is YYREEE (reference sequence). This CDR3 contains 15 residues. The data were produced by immunoSEQ multiplex PCR, yet TCRdb's version contains in-frame clones alone and is incomplete. The sample contains 49,000 or so clones, 75% to 90% of which appear only once. This chain connects TRBV5-4 to TRBJ2-1, with TRBD1 as a possible D gene (5 bases). This sample comprised CD4+ or CD8+ T cells sorted from blood, obtained in a trial of the OX40 agonist ivuxolimab. The clonotype originates from an adult with an advanced solid tumor such as melanoma, head and neck, liver or kidney cancer. The DNA of the CDR3 is TGTGCCAGCAGCTTGGAGTACAGGTTGGGCAATGAGCAGTTCTTC. Its protein product is CASSLEYRLGNEQFF.